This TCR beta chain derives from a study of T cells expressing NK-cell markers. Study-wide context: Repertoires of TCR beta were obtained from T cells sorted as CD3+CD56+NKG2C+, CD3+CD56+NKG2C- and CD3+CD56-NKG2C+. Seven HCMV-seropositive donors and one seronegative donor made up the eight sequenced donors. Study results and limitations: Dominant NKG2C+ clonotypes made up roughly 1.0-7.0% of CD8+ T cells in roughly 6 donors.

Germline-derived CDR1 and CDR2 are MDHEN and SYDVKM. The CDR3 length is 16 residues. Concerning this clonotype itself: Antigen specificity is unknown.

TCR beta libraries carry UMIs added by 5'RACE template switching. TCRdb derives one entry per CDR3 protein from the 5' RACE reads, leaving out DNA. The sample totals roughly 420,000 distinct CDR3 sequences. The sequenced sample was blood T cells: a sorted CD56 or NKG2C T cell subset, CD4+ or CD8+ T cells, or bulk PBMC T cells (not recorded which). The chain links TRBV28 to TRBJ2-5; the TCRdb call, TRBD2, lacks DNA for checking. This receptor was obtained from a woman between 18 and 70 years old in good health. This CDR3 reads CASSTRLAGEVETQYF.